The next 17 T cell receptor beta chains were all read from a single sample in a study of T-cell memory formation after mild COVID-19. TCRdb called the 5' RACE reads again in MiXCR, with one record for every CDR3 protein. Found here are hundreds of thousands of distinct CDR3 sequences, around 27% of them singletons; the top ten hold 13%. The sample comprised PBMCs or a T cell subset sorted from them (not recorded which). The source is an adult woman who had mild COVID-19 (a few samples of this study predate the infection). Cell type and time point are not known.

The V call is TRBV27, the J call TRBJ1-2; a possible D gene is TRBD1 (5 bases). V lost 3 bases and J 7 bases, leaving 12 bases between the germline ends. The CDR3 sequence is 13 residues long. Looked up from germline, CDR1 is MNHEY and CDR2 is SMNVEV (reference sequence). The CDR3 reads CASSFGRVGGYTF. DNA for the CDR3: TGTGCCAGCAGTTTCGGCAGGGTCGGTGGCTACACCTTC.

This clonotype came up a few times. V and J are TRBV10-2 and TRBJ2-3; the D is unclear. The germline CDR1 and CDR2 sequences are WSHSY and SAAADI. CDR3 size: 11 residues. Trimming stripped 4 bases from V and 6 bases from J, with 5 bases between. CDR3 amino acids: CASSAVDTQYF. In DNA, the CDR3 is TGCGCCAGCAGTGCTGTCGATACGCAGTATTTT.

The rearrangement joins TRBV4-3 to TRBJ2-7; D unresolved. CDR3 length: 15 amino acids. Germline assignment: CDR1 LGHNA and CDR2 YSLEER. V gave up 0 bases and J gave up 3 bases, with 12 bases separating them. CDR3 sequence: CASSQDLDSYYEQYF. Written as DNA, the CDR3 is TGCGCCAGCAGCCAAGATTTAGATTCCTACTACGAGCAGTACTTC.

This clonotype turned up a few times. The chain couples TRBV6-6 to TRBJ1-6, with 7 bases fitting TRBD1. CDR3 length: 14 residues. Trimming removed 5 bases from V and 7 bases from J; junction bases left unmatched: 5. Germline-derived CDR1 and CDR2 are MNHNY and SVGAGI (reference sequence). This chain's CDR3 is CASSQTGRNSPLHF. CDR3 bases: TGTGCCAGCAGTCAGACAGGGAGAAATTCACCCCTCCACTTT.

This sequence joins TRBV4-3 and TRBJ2-5; tentative D call: TRBD1 (6 bases). V shed 6 bases and J shed 5 bases, with 19 bases lying between them. Germline V CDR1 and CDR2: LGHNA, YSLEER. The CDR3 runs 15 residues. The CDR3 region is CASSREGFRGETQYF. The CDR3 nucleotides are TGCGCCAGCAGTAGAGAGGGGTTTAGGGGGGAGACCCAGTACTTC.

V usage is TRBV7-3 and J usage is TRBJ1-2; 8 positions match TRBD1. The CDR3 totals 14 residues. V lost 3 bases to trimming and J lost 5 bases; unmatched junction nucleotides: 5. Germline-derived CDR1 and CDR2 are SGHTA and FQGTGA. The CDR3, as DNA: TGTGCCAGCAGCTTCGACAGGGGACGGTATGGCTACACCTTC. Translated, it gives CASSFDRGRYGYTF.

The chain joins TRBV29-1 to TRBJ2-3, with TRBD2 as a possible D gene (6 bases). V was trimmed by 6 bases and J by 0 bases, leaving 25 bases between them. Germline values: CDR1 SQVTM, CDR2 ANQGSEA. The length of the CDR3 is 18 residues. For the CDR3, the DNA is TGCAGCGTCGCTATGGGGGGACCGACGTCTACTAGCACAGATACGCAGTATTTT. Amino acid sequence: CSVAMGGPTSTSTDTQYF.

The genes are TRBV15 and TRBJ1-2; D gene uncertain. Deletions cut 1 base from V and 5 bases from J, with 11 bases between. Germline V CDR1 and CDR2: LNHNV, YYDKDF (reference sequence). The CDR3 loop spans 14 amino acids. The CDR3 nucleotides read TGTGCCACCAGCAGAGGTATACCCAATTATGGCTACACCTTC. Protein sequence: CATSRGIPNYGYTF. Combining the CDR3 with reference TRBV15 and TRBJ1-2 gives the whole variable domain DAMVIQNPRYQVTQFGKPVTLSCSQTLNHNVMYWYQQKSSQAPKLLFHYYDKDFNNEADTPDNFQSRRPNTSFCFLDIRSPGLGDTAMYLCATSRGIPNYGYTFGSGTRLTVV.

This clonotype occurred a few times. The chain recombines TRBV5-1 with TRBJ1-2; 8 positions match TRBD1. The CDR3 length is 15 residues. J gave up 7 bases and V 2 bases, and 10 bases lay outside the gene matches. Per germline, CDR1 SGHRS and CDR2 YFSETQ. CDR3 nucleotides: TGCGCCAGCAGCTTAACAGGGGGATCTTCCGTTGGCTACACCTTC. It specifies CASSLTGGSSVGYTF.

This clonotype appeared many times. Mismatch with germline at one junction end may stem from a read error. V usage is TRBV7-3 and J usage is TRBJ2-1; D may match TRBD1 or TRBD2 (5 bases each). This CDR3 contains 14 residues. The germline V gene has CDR1 SGHTA and CDR2 FQGTGA. This CDR3 reads CASSLNVRVGELFF. CDR3 coding DNA: TGTGCCAGCAGCTTAAATGTACGAGTGGGGGAGCTGTTCTTC. Full variable domain (rest looked up from reference TRBV7-3 and TRBJ2-1): GAGVSQTPSNKVTEKGKYVELRCDPISGHTALYWYRQSLGQGPEFLIYFQGTGAADDSGLPNDRFFAVRPEGSVSTLKIQRTERGDSAVYLCASSLNVRVGELFFGPGTRLTVL.

This clonotype has only a few counts. The rearrangement joins TRBV4-1 to TRBJ2-3; tentative D call: TRBD1 (5 bases). V lost 4 bases and J lost 1, with 18 bases in between. The CDR3 spans 17 residues. Germline values: CDR1 MGHRA, CDR2 YSYEKL. The CDR3 DNA sequence: TGCGCCAGCAGCCGGGGCCATTCATATGGGGGCACAGATACGCAGTATTTT. Translating gives CASSRGHSYGGTDTQYF.

A few counts support this clonotype. This rearrangement joins TRBV2 to TRBJ2-7; 7 positions agree with TRBD1. The CDR3 is made up of 17 amino acids. V lost 0 bases, J lost 1 base, and 9 bases stayed unmatched. Per germline, CDR1 SNHLY and CDR2 FYNNEI. The CDR3 DNA is TGTGCCAGCAGTGAAGCGCTTCCTGGGACAGCGTCCTACGAGCAGTACTTC. Protein sequence: CASSEALPGTASYEQYF. Filled out from reference TRBV2 and TRBJ2-7, the complete variable domain reads EPEVTQTPSHQVTQMGQEVILRCVPISNHLYFYWYRQILGQKVEFLVSFYNNEISEKSEIFDDQFSVERPDGSNFTLKIRSTKLEDSAMYFCASSEALPGTASYEQYFGPGTRLTVT.

The chain uses TRBV20-1 and TRBJ2-1, with D possibly matching TRBD2 (6 bases). V dropped 1 base and J dropped 1 base, with 17 bases sitting between them. CDR1 and CDR2 from the germline V gene are DFQATT and SNEGSKA (reference sequence). CDR3 length equals 17 residues. The CDR3 loop reads CSARVSGDTRSYNEQFF. The CDR3 nucleotides are TGCAGTGCTAGAGTTAGCGGAGACACCCGATCCTACAATGAGCAGTTCTTC.

This clonotype was recorded a few times. V gene TRBV9 combines with J gene TRBJ1-5; 8 bases fit TRBD1. CDR1 SGDLS and CDR2 YYNGEE come from the germline V gene. The CDR3 is 16 residues long. Losses at the gene ends were 0 bases for V and 3 bases for J; bases not matched to a gene: 5. CDR3 in amino acids: CASSVAQGASNQPQHF. The DNA for the CDR3 is TGTGCCAGCAGCGTAGCGCAGGGGGCATCCAATCAGCCCCAGCATTTT.

The chain recombines TRBV12-3 or TRBV12-4 with TRBJ1-2; 7 positions agree with TRBD1. J gave up 5 bases and V 5 bases, and 5 bases lay outside the gene matches. The CDR3 is 13 residues long. As DNA, the CDR3 is TGTGCCAGCAGTCGCGGGACAGAATATGGCTACACCTTC. This sequence encodes CASSRGTEYGYTF.

This clonotype was recorded at least ten times. The CDR3 reads CASSSGRGEQFF. DNA for the CDR3: TGTGCCAGCAGCTCCGGGAGGGGTGAGCAGTTCTTC. The rearrangement links TRBV11-2 to TRBJ2-1; 8 nucleotides agree with TRBD2. The length of the CDR3 is 12 residues. CDR1 is SGHAT, CDR2 FQNNGV, per germline. V lost 4 bases and J lost 9; bases outside the gene matches: 2.

This clonotype occurred a few times. The chain joins TRBV25-1 to TRBJ1-1, with 9 bases fitting TRBD1. CDR1 MGHDK and CDR2 SYGVNS come from the germline V gene. The J segment lost 3 bases and the V segment lost 3 bases, leaving 2 bases of the junction unmatched. This CDR3 spans 14 amino acids. The CDR3 region is CASSETGGYTEAFF. As DNA, the CDR3 is TGTGCCAGCAGTGAGACAGGGGGTTACACTGAAGCTTTCTTT.